These T cell receptor beta chains were read from a single sample in a study of post-analysis software for immune sequencing data. A single record per CDR3 protein comes from TCRdb applying MiXCR to the PCR reads. The data show 450,000 to 650,000 distinct CDR3 sequences, around 40% seen once. The source material was blood. The receptor source for this set is a girl between 10 and 17 years old with multiple sclerosis. The CDR3 runs from the conserved cysteine through the conserved F or W. D genes are given only for firm matches. Clone size, where shown, is once, few, many, or a class for clones that have expanded.

clone size,D gene,V gene,J gene,CDR3 DNA,CDR3 protein
few,TRBD1,TRBV6-6,TRBJ2-6,TGTGCCAGCAGCCCCGACAGGGCCTCTGGGGCCAACGTCCTGACTTTC,CASSPDRASGANVLTF
few,-,TRBV29-1,TRBJ1-1,TGCAGCGTTGAAGATCAAACAGCCACTGAAGCTTTCTTT,CSVEDQTATEAFF
few,-,TRBV6-1,TRBJ2-7,TGTGCCAGCATTGATACAGGATCTGTCGACGGTTTCACCTACGAGCAGTACTTC,CASIDTGSVDGFTYEQYF
many,-,TRBV5-1,TRBJ2-7,TGCGCCAGCAGCCGCTCCCGGACCTACGAGCAGTACTTC,CASSRSRTYEQYF
-,-,TRBV9,TRBJ2-3,TGTGCCAGCAGCCCCAGCAACCGAGGGGCAGATACGCAGTATTTT,CASSPSNRGADTQYF
few,TRBD2,TRBV12-3/TRBV12-4,TRBJ2-1,TGTGCCAGCAGCTCCCTCGGCGGGAGCGCCACTATCAGCTCCTACAATGAGCAGTTCTTC,CASSSLGGSATISSYNEQFF
-,TRBD1,TRBV3-1,TRBJ1-1,TGTGCCAGCAGCCCGACAGGGACTGAAGCTTTCTTT,CASSPTGTEAFF
few,-,TRBV6-1,TRBJ2-3,TGTGCCAGCAGAGAGGGCCTTTCCCCCTCGCAGTATTTT,CASREGLSPSQYF
-,-,TRBV10-3,TRBJ2-3,TGTGCCATCAGTGACCTAGACCACACAGATATGCAGTATTTT,CAISDLDHTDMQYF
-,TRBD1,TRBV6-6,TRBJ2-7,TGTGCCAGCATCTCGGACAGGACCGTTGACGAGCAGTACTTC,CASISDRTVDEQYF
few,-,TRBV24-1,TRBJ2-3,TGTGCCACCAGTGATTGGGATAGCACAGATACGCAGTATTTT,CATSDWDSTDTQYF
-,-,TRBV12-3/TRBV12-4,TRBJ2-3,TGTGCCAGCAGGTCCAGGGTTACAGATACGCAGTATTTT,CASRSRVTDTQYF
-,-,TRBV29-1,TRBJ2-1,TGCAGCGTTGCCAGGGACTACAATGAGCAGTTCTTC,CSVARDYNEQFF
-,TRBD2,TRBV12-3/TRBV12-4,TRBJ2-1,TGTGCCACTCTAGCGGATGAGCAGTTCTTC,CATLADEQFF
many,-,TRBV4-1,TRBJ2-5,TGTGCCAGCAGCCAGGGCCAAGAGACCCAGTACTTC,CASSQGQETQYF
few,TRBD1,TRBV30,TRBJ2-7,TGTGCCTGCGGACAGGGTCGAGGGTCCCAGTACTTC,CACGQGRGSQYF
-,-,TRBV10-2,TRBJ2-3,TGCGCCACCAGGGACTCCTCAAACACAGATACGCAGTATTTT,CATRDSSNTDTQYF
-,-,TRBV7-2,TRBJ2-2,TGTGCCAGCAGCTTGTGGCAACTTAACACCGGGGAGCTGTTTTTT,CASSLWQLNTGELFF
few,TRBD2,TRBV4-1,TRBJ2-1,TGCGCCAGCAGCCAAGGTGCTAGCGGGGGGGCAGATGAGCAGTTCTTC,CASSQGASGGADEQFF
-,-,TRBV5-6,TRBJ1-1,TGTGCCAGCAGCTTGGAGCCGGGGAACACTGAAGCTTTCTTT,CASSLEPGNTEAFF
-,-,TRBV10-3,TRBJ2-7,TGTGCCATCAAGATCCGGGACGGCTCCTACGAGCAGTACTTC,CAIKIRDGSYEQYF
-,-,TRBV6-1,TRBJ1-2,TGTGCCAGCAGTGAAGCTCTAGGGATTAACTATGGCTACACCTTC,CASSEALGINYGYTF
once,TRBD1,TRBV6-1,TRBJ2-1,TGTGCCAGCAGTGGGAACCGGGACAGGGGGCGAGATGAGCAGTTCTTC,CASSGNRDRGRDEQFF
-,-,TRBV2,TRBJ2-1,TGTGCCAGCAGTGGCGCAGCGCGAGGGGATGAGCAGTTCTTC,CASSGAARGDEQFF
-,TRBD1,TRBV3-1,TRBJ1-2,TGTGCCAGCAGCCAAGCGGGTCTAGGGCAGGGGGTCTATGGCTACACCTTC,CASSQAGLGQGVYGYTF
-,TRBD1,TRBV5-1,TRBJ1-1,TGCGCCAGCAGCTTACAGGGGTTCGGGGATGAAGCTTTCTTT,CASSLQGFGDEAFF
-,TRBD2,TRBV5-1,TRBJ2-1,TGCGCCAGCAGCTTAGAAACTAGCGGGATTACGAATGAGCAGTTCTTC,CASSLETSGITNEQFF
few,TRBD2,TRBV5-1,TRBJ2-3,TGCGCCAGCAGCTTGGCGATAGCGGGGAGCACAGATACGCAGTATTTT,CASSLAIAGSTDTQYF
-,-,TRBV27,TRBJ2-4,TGTGCCAGTAGTTCTTGGGCCAAAAACATTCAGTACTTC,CASSSWAKNIQYF
-,TRBD1,TRBV20-1,TRBJ2-1,TGCAGTGCACTGACAGGGGGCCAATACAATGAGCAGTTCTTC,CSALTGGQYNEQFF
-,TRBD1,TRBV10-3,TRBJ2-7,TGTGCCACCACCGCGGGACAGGGGTTCTACGAGCAGTACTTC,CATTAGQGFYEQYF
-,-,TRBV7-2,TRBJ2-7,TGTGCCAGCAGCTTCCCCAGGACCTACGAGCAGTACTTC,CASSFPRTYEQYF
-,TRBD1,TRBV6-5,TRBJ2-1,TGTACCAGCAGTCGAACAGGGGACCCCTACAATGAGCAGTTCTTC,CTSSRTGDPYNEQFF
few,-,TRBV24-1,TRBJ1-5,TGTGCCACCAGTGATTACAATCAGCCCCAGCATTTT,CATSDYNQPQHF
few,TRBD2,TRBV5-1,TRBJ2-3,TGCGCCAGCAGCTTGGATGGACTAGCGGGGAGACCCACAGATACGCAGTATTTT,CASSLDGLAGRPTDTQYF
-,-,TRBV5-1,TRBJ2-1,TGCGCCAGCAGCTTCGAGGTCGATGGTGACAATGAGCAGTTCTTC,CASSFEVDGDNEQFF
-,-,TRBV6-5,TRBJ1-6,TGTGCCAGCAGTTACGGACCGGGTAATTCACCCCTCCACTTT,CASSYGPGNSPLHF
-,TRBD2,TRBV6-9,TRBJ2-5,TGTGCCAGCAGTTTGAGGAGCGTTGGGCGGGGGTTAAAAGAGACCCAGTACTTC,CASSLRSVGRGLKETQYF
-,-,TRBV20-1,TRBJ2-7,TGCAGTGCTAGAGCATGGGACCAGTACGGGGAGCAGTACTTC,CSARAWDQYGEQYF
-,TRBD1,TRBV5-1,TRBJ1-2,TGCGCCAGCAGACAATCGACAGGGGGTTATGGCTACACCTTC,CASRQSTGGYGYTF
-,-,TRBV10-3,TRBJ2-7,TGTGCCATCAGTGGACAGATTTCCTACGAGCAGTACTTC,CAISGQISYEQYF
-,-,TRBV6-2/TRBV6-3,TRBJ2-4,TGTGCCAGCAGCAAGCGACCGGGGAACATTCAGTACTTC,CASSKRPGNIQYF
-,-,TRBV12-3/TRBV12-4,TRBJ2-3,TGTGCCAGCAGTTTGCGGGACAGCTTGTATTTT,CASSLRDSLYF
few,TRBD2,TRBV6-5,TRBJ2-3,TGTGCCAGCAGTCACCTAGCGGGAGGGTCGGATACGCAGTATTTT,CASSHLAGGSDTQYF
few,-,TRBV12-3/TRBV12-4,TRBJ1-2,TGTGCCAGCAGTTTAAGGAACAGCAACTATGGCTACACCTTC,CASSLRNSNYGYTF
few,-,TRBV5-1,TRBJ2-4,TGCGCCAGCAGCTCGGATCAGGGAAACATTCAGTACTTC,CASSSDQGNIQYF
-,TRBD2,TRBV12-3/TRBV12-4,TRBJ2-4,TGTGCCAGCGGGCTAGCGGGAGGCGGAGAGCAGTACTTC,CASGLAGGGEQYF
-,-,TRBV10-3,TRBJ1-1,TGTGCCATCAGTGACGGACAGCAGAACACTGAAGCTTTCTTT,CAISDGQQNTEAFF
-,TRBD1,TRBV5-1,TRBJ1-1,TGCGCCAGCAGCTTACGAAGGACAGGGGACACTGAAGCTTTCTTT,CASSLRRTGDTEAFF
few,-,TRBV7-9,TRBJ2-3,TGTGCCAGCAGCTTAAGGCGTGTGGCGCGAGCGGGCACAGATACGCAGTATTTT,CASSLRRVARAGTDTQYF
-,-,TRBV10-3,TRBJ2-1,TGTGCCATCAGCTATGAACTAGAGAGTAGGCAGTTCTTC,CAISYELESRQFF
few,-,TRBV28,TRBJ1-2,TGTGCCAGCAGTGAACAGGGATATGGCTACACCTTC,CASSEQGYGYTF
-,-,TRBV6-6,TRBJ2-1,TGTGCCAGCAGTTACAAGAGGTACAATGAGCAGTTCTTC,CASSYKRYNEQFF
-,-,TRBV24-1,TRBJ1-2,TGTGCCACCAGTGATACGGGCATGTACTATGGCTACACCTTC,CATSDTGMYYGYTF
-,TRBD1,TRBV12-3/TRBV12-4,TRBJ1-6,TGTGCCAGCAGTCCCCTCGGCAGGGGGATCTATAATTCACCCCTCCACTTT,CASSPLGRGIYNSPLHF
-,TRBD2,TRBV12-3/TRBV12-4,TRBJ2-3,TGTGCCAGCAGATTTAGCGGGAGGACGGCAGATACGCAGTATTTT,CASRFSGRTADTQYF
few,-,TRBV6-1,TRBJ2-3,TGTGCCAGCAGTGAATCGATGTGGGCAGATACGCAGTATTTT,CASSESMWADTQYF
-,TRBD1,TRBV7-9,TRBJ2-1,TGTGCCAGCAGGTCCGGGACAGGAGTTAATGAGCAGTTCTTC,CASRSGTGVNEQFF